This entry lists 24 T cell receptor beta chains sequenced from one sample in a study of CD8+CD57+ T cells in acquired aplastic anemia. Genomic DNA, the template, was used for profiling of the TCR beta VDJ and CDR3. MiXCR, applied by TCRdb to the reads, yields one record per CDR3 protein. There are over 100,000 distinct CDR3 sequences in the sample; 41% occur only once, and roughly 8.4% lies in the top ten. Sequenced input: sorted CD4+, CD8+, or CD8+CD57+ T cells (not recorded which) from PBMCs. The receptor source for this set is a human donor in good health, serving as a control.

In the case of this clonotype: A read error may explain this, as a much larger clone is one base away. V and J are TRBV2 and TRBJ2-7, with TRBD1 as a possible D gene (5 bases). This CDR3 spans 14 amino acids. Between the trimmed V and J ends, which lost 5 bases and 0 bases, there was a span of 11 bases. Germline V gives CDR1 SNHLY, CDR2 FYNNEI. CDR3 nucleotide sequence: TGTGCCAGCAGTCAGATGGGGCACTCCTACGAGCAGTACTTC. It codes for CASSQMGHSYEQYF.

This clonotype has a count of ten or more. The rearrangement uses TRBV5-5 and TRBJ1-2, with D maybe TRBD1 (6 bases). The V end lost 4 bases, the J end lost 3 bases, and 16 bases lay between the germline ends. The CDR3 covers 15 residues. Germline values: CDR1 SGHKS, CDR2 YYEKEE (reference sequence). The CDR3 bases are TGTGCCAGCAGCGGACCAACAGGGAGCGACTATGGCTACACCTTC. Residues: CASSGPTGSDYGYTF.

This clonotype has at least ten counts. The rearrangement links TRBV4-1 to TRBJ1-6; no reliable D call. The CDR3 sequence is 12 residues long. Trimming took 1 base from V and 12 from J, leaving 7 bases between them. Germline CDR1 is MGHRA and CDR2 is YSYEKL. In DNA form, the CDR3 reads TGCGCCAGCAGCCAAGTCGGAAGACCCCTCCACTTT. Translating gives CASSQVGRPLHF.

This clonotype has ten or more counts. This rearrangement joins TRBV5-1 to TRBJ2-3; 7 bases fit TRBD1. Looked up from germline, CDR1 is SGHRS and CDR2 is YFSETQ. The CDR3 runs to 15 residues. The J segment lost 4 bases and the V segment lost 2 bases, leaving 7 bases of the junction unmatched. The CDR3 sequence: CASSFTGATADTQYF. As DNA, the CDR3 is TGCGCCAGCAGCTTTACAGGGGCGACGGCAGATACGCAGTATTTT. Complete variable domain (other parts from reference TRBV5-1 and TRBJ2-3): KAGVTQTPRYLIKTRGQQVTLSCSPISGHRSVSWYQQTPGQGLQFLFEYFSETQRNKGNFPGRFSGRQFSNSRSEMNVSTLELGDSALYLCASSFTGATADTQYFGPGTRLTVL.

The V gene is TRBV11-2, the J gene TRBJ2-7; 8 bases are shared with TRBD1. CDR3 length equals 15 residues. V trimming: 0 bases; J trimming: 12 bases; junction bases outside the gene matches: 13. Germline V gene data show CDR1 as SGHAT and CDR2 as FQNNGV. The CDR3 bases are TGTGCCAGCAGCTTAGATCGGGGCGGGACAGGCTTGTGGTACTTC. Translating it yields CASSLDRGGTGLWYF.

This chain connects TRBV27 to TRBJ2-3; 16 bases are shared with TRBD2. CDR3 length equals 18 residues. Per the germline V gene, CDR1 is MNHEY and CDR2 is SMNVEV (reference sequence). V shed 2 bases and J 4 bases; nucleotides not matched to a gene: 6. The CDR3: CASSLGGLAGGRADTQYF. CDR3 nucleotide sequence: TGTGCCAGCAGTTTAGGGGGACTAGCGGGAGGGAGGGCAGATACGCAGTATTTT.

A single count supports this clonotype. This chain joins TRBV15 and TRBJ1-6, with 7 bases identical to TRBD1. The CDR3 has 16 amino acids. V was clipped by 4 bases and J by 7 bases; unmatched bases: 10. Germline V gene sequence: CDR1 LNHNV, CDR2 YYDKDF (reference sequence). The CDR3 DNA reads TGTGCCACCAGCACCCAGGTTGGACAGGCGAATTCACCCCTCCACTTT. Protein sequence: CATSTQVGQANSPLHF.

Many counts were recorded for this clonotype. The V call is TRBV11-1, the J call TRBJ1-6; weak D call: TRBD1 (5 bases). The V and J ends lost 0 bases and 6 bases respectively, with 12 bases between them. The CDR3 extends over 16 amino acids. Germline V CDR1 and CDR2: SGHAT, FQDESV (reference sequence). CDR3: CASSLASGTLNSPLHF. CDR3 sequence (DNA): TGTGCCAGCAGCTTAGCGTCGGGGACGCTTAATTCACCCCTCCACTTT. Full variable domain (rest looked up from reference TRBV11-1 and TRBJ1-6): EAEVAQSPRYKITEKSQAVAFWCDPISGHATLYWYRQILGQGPELLVQFQDESVVDDSQLPKDRFSAERLKGVDSTLKIQPAELGDSAMYLCASSLASGTLNSPLHFGNGTRLTVT.

Only a few counts were recorded for this clonotype. For the CDR3, the DNA is TGTGCCAGTAGTATAGGGCAGAACAATCAGCCCCAGCATTTT. It specifies CASSIGQNNQPQHF. The V call is TRBV19, the J call TRBJ1-5; D call uncertain. Germline-derived CDR1 and CDR2 are LNHDA and SQIVND (reference sequence). Between the trimmed V and J ends, which lost 1 base and 3 bases, there was a span of 7 bases. The CDR3 is 14 residues long.

There are many counts of this clonotype. The chain recombines TRBV15 with TRBJ2-7; maybe TRBD2 (6 bases). This CDR3 has 15 residues. Trimming stripped 0 bases from V and 2 bases from J, with 11 bases between. Germline loops: CDR1 LNHNV, CDR2 YYDKDF (reference sequence). The CDR3 DNA reads TGTGCCACCAGCAGAGATTGGGGCGGGACCTACGAGCAGTACTTC. This translates into CATSRDWGGTYEQYF.

This clonotype occurred many times. The V gene is TRBV2, the J gene TRBJ2-7; D is unresolved. The CDR3 is made up of 14 amino acids. The V end lost 5 bases, the J end lost 0 bases, and 11 bases lay between the germline ends. Germline V CDR1 and CDR2: SNHLY, FYNNEI. This CDR3 is CASSTAGRSYEQYF. Here the CDR3 DNA reads TGTGCCAGCAGTACTGCAGGACGCTCCTACGAGCAGTACTTC.

This sequence joins TRBV2 and TRBJ1-5; 10 bases agree with TRBD1. The CDR3 is 13 residues long. V dropped 10 bases and J dropped 7; count of bases not matched to a gene: 7. Germline CDR1 SNHLY, CDR2 FYNNEI. The CDR3 bases are TGTGCCACCAGCAGGACAGGGGGGCAGCCCCAGCATTTT. As protein: CATSRTGGQPQHF.

Ten or more counts support this clonotype. This chain links TRBV20-1 with TRBJ2-7, with D perhaps matching TRBD1 (5 bases). Germline V gene sequence: CDR1 DFQATT, CDR2 SNEGSKA (reference sequence). V dropped 0 bases and J dropped 1 base, with 13 bases sitting between them. This CDR3 contains 15 residues. CDR3 protein: CSARDPAGPSYEQYF. The CDR3 DNA is TGCAGTGCTAGAGATCCGGCAGGGCCATCCTACGAGCAGTACTTC.

This chain connects TRBV24-1 to TRBJ2-3; D is undetermined. Germline values: CDR1 KGHDR, CDR2 SFDVKD. The CDR3 runs 11 residues. The ends were cut back, 5 bases at V and 8 bases at J, with 7 bases in the middle. The CDR3 loop reads CATSAVGTQYF. CDR3 nucleotide sequence: TGTGCCACCAGTGCTGTAGGTACGCAGTATTTT.

The chain has TRBV24-1 and TRBJ2-5; D gene uncertain. The CDR3 is made up of 13 amino acids. Germline CDR1 reads KGHDR; CDR2 reads SFDVKD. Trimming pared 2 bases from V and 3 bases from J, leaving 6 bases between. The CDR3 DNA is TGTGCCACCAGTGATTACGACAAAGAGACCCAGTACTTC. It is translated as CATSDYDKETQYF.

This clonotype was counted ten times or more. The V call is TRBV30, the J call TRBJ1-2; TRBD1 matches 11 bases. CDR3 size: 13 residues. Trimming removed 5 bases from V and 9 bases from J; junction bases left unmatched: 8. The germline V gene has CDR1 GTSNPN and CDR2 SVGIG (reference sequence). CDR3 sequence: CAWRDRGTLSYTF. CDR3 bases: TGTGCCTGGCGGGACAGGGGGACGTTAAGCTACACCTTC.

The gene calls are TRBV24-1 and TRBJ1-2; D not resolved. From germline, CDR1 is KGHDR and CDR2 SFDVKD. This CDR3 has 14 residues. Trimming pared 5 bases from V and 2 bases from J, leaving 11 bases between. The CDR3 region is CATSGIDVNYGYTF. The CDR3 DNA sequence: TGTGCCACCAGTGGGATTGACGTGAACTATGGCTACACCTTC.

A few counts support this clonotype. V gene TRBV12-3 or TRBV12-4 combines with J gene TRBJ1-5; D remains unclear. V was shortened by 4 bases and J by 3 bases, with 10 bases between the two germline ends. This CDR3 region has 14 residues. The DNA of the CDR3 is TGTGCCAGCAGTTCCGAGGGTATCAATCAGCCCCAGCATTTT. Protein: CASSSEGINQPQHF.

The rearrangement uses TRBV24-1 and TRBJ1-5; 7 bases align to TRBD1. Per germline, CDR1 KGHDR and CDR2 SFDVKD. The CDR3 has 15 amino acids. The junction had 7 bases not matched to a gene; V was cut back by 4 bases and J by 5 bases. CDR3 DNA sequence: TGTGCCACCAGTGACTCGACAGGGAGGTATCAGCCCCAGCATTTT. It codes for CATSDSTGRYQPQHF.

The V gene is TRBV9, the J gene TRBJ2-5; 9 bases are shared with TRBD2. With V trimmed by 3 bases and J by 4 bases, 7 bases remained unmatched. The CDR3 loop spans 15 amino acids. Germline values: CDR1 SGDLS, CDR2 YYNGEE. In DNA, the CDR3 is TGTGCCAGCAGCGCCGCCCTGGGACTAGCAGAGACCCAGTACTTC. This codes for CASSAALGLAETQYF.

At least ten counts were recorded for this clonotype. V is TRBV9 and J is TRBJ1-1; D gene unclear. Between the trimmed V and J ends, which lost 1 base and 1 base, there was a span of 5 bases. The germline V gene has CDR1 SGDLS and CDR2 YYNGEE. The CDR3 has 13 amino acids. The CDR3, as DNA: TGTGCCAGCAGCGTAAAAGAGAACACTGAAGCTTTCTTT. Its translation is CASSVKENTEAFF. The whole variable domain, filled in from reference TRBV9 and TRBJ1-1, reads DSGVTQTPKHLITATGQRVTLRCSPRSGDLSVYWYQQSLDQGLQFLIQYYNGEERAKGNILERFSAQQFPDLHSELNLSSLELGDSALYFCASSVKENTEAFFGQGTRLTVV.

As concerns this clonotype: This CDR3 is missing its conserved last phenylalanine or tryptophan, likely due to a read error. The chain employs TRBV24-1 and TRBJ2-1; 9 bases line up with TRBD1. Trimming at V came to 10 bases and at J to 5 bases, leaving 8 bases not matched to a gene. The CDR3 is made up of 14 amino acids. Germline V gene data show CDR1 as KGHDR and CDR2 as SFDVKD. The CDR3 reads CATGGQGRDNEQFL. The CDR3 coding sequence is TGTGCCACGGGGGGACAGGGTAGGGACAATGAGCAGTTCCTC.

In this sample, this clonotype turned up many times. The chain has TRBV2 and TRBJ1-1, with D unresolved. The V end lost 4 bases, the J end lost 3 bases, and 3 bases lay between the germline ends. Per the germline V gene, CDR1 is SNHLY and CDR2 is FYNNEI. The CDR3 extends over 11 amino acids. CDR3 in DNA: TGTGCCAGCAGTGGACACACTGAAGCTTTCTTT. Amino acid sequence: CASSGHTEAFF.

This clonotype was seen a few times. The chain links TRBV19 to TRBJ2-7; D is undetermined. The V end was cut by 5 bases, the J end by 4 bases, with 6 bases between. CDR1 is LNHDA and CDR2 is SQIVND in the germline V gene (reference sequence). The CDR3 is 11 amino acids. The chain's CDR3 is CASSSEYEQYF. CDR3 sequence (DNA): TGTGCCAGTAGTTCAGAATACGAGCAGTACTTC. Supplemented by reference TRBV19 and TRBJ2-7, the full variable domain reads DGGITQSPKYLFRKEGQNVTLSCEQNLNHDAMYWYRQDPGQGLRLIYYSQIVNDFQKGDIAEGYSVSREKKESFPLTVTSAQKNPTAFYLCASSSEYEQYFGPGTRLTVT.